Listed here are 10 T cell receptor beta chains from one sample, sequenced in a study of graft-versus-host responses after intestinal transplantation. Sequencing used immunoSEQ multiplex PCR; TCRdb keeps in-frame clones, though not all of them. The sample consists of about 88,000 clones, 80% to 95% of them appearing once. No antigen has been assigned to these receptors. Sequences were derived from unstimulated CD4+ T cells sorted from spleen or lymph node cells, sampled before intestinal transplant. The receptors were sampled from a human donor who received an intestinal transplant.

The chain is built from TRBV5-1 and TRBJ2-5, with 9 bases matching TRBD2. The length of the CDR3 is 20 residues. Germline CDR1 reads SGHRS; CDR2 reads YFSETQ. V trimming: 5 bases; J trimming: 2 bases; junction bases outside the gene matches: 22. The CDR3 is CASSRRTSGRNVLAQETQYF. CDR3 bases: TGCGCCAGCAGTCGAAGAACCAGCGGGAGGAATGTTTTGGCTCAAGAGACCCAGTACTTC.

The rearrangement links TRBV19 to TRBJ2-3, with 11 bases lining up with TRBD2. This CDR3 is 20 amino acids long. Per the germline V gene, CDR1 is LNHDA and CDR2 is SQIVND (reference sequence). V shed 1 base, J shed 0 bases, and the junction held 12 bases outside the gene matches. The CDR3 DNA reads TGTGCCAGTAGTATAGGCGGGACTAGCGGAGCGGGACCTAGCACAGATACGCAGTATTTT. This encodes CASSIGGTSGAGPSTDTQYF.

The chain has TRBV5-1 and TRBJ2-5, with TRBD2 identical over 9 bases. The germline CDR1 and CDR2 sequences are SGHRS and YFSETQ. The trim removed 5 bases at V and 6 bases at J, leaving 2 bases unmatched. The CDR3 sequence is 12 residues long. As DNA, the CDR3 is TGCGCCAGCAGAAGCGGGAGGAAGACCCAGTACTTC. It codes for CASRSGRKTQYF.

In its sample, this clone was seen a few times. Other DNA sequences from this sample encode an identical CDR3 as well. The chain uses TRBV25-1 and TRBJ2-7; D unclear. Trimming stripped 4 bases from V and 3 bases from J, with 4 bases between. The CDR3 extends over 11 amino acids. Germline V CDR1 and CDR2: MGHDK, SYGVNS. CDR3 region: CASSALYEQYF. The CDR3 DNA is TGTGCCAGCAGTGCCCTCTACGAGCAGTACTTC.

DNA for the CDR3: TGTGCCAGTAGTATCCTCGCAGGGTCTTCGTGGGAGCAGTTCTTC. The encoded protein is CASSILAGSSWEQFF. The chain joins TRBV19 to TRBJ2-1, with D perhaps TRBD1 (5 bases). V lost 3 bases to trimming and J lost 10 bases, with 19 bases between them. CDR1 and CDR2 from the germline V gene are LNHDA and SQIVND (reference sequence). The CDR3 is 15 residues long.

The chain couples TRBV4-1 to TRBJ1-2; the match to TRBD1 covers 7 bases. CDR1 and CDR2 from the germline V gene are MGHRA and YSYEKL. The length of the CDR3 is 14 residues. Trimming cost V 5 bases and J 7 bases; bases outside gene matches: 10. The CDR3 coding sequence is TGCGCCAGCAGCTCACAGGGGAGGTTGGGTGGCTACACCTTC. Its translation: CASSSQGRLGGYTF.

This clone was detected a few times. The V call is TRBV19, the J call TRBJ2-7, with D unresolved. Germline-derived CDR1 and CDR2 are LNHDA and SQIVND (reference sequence). The CDR3 consists of 15 residues. The ends were cut back, 5 bases at V and 0 bases at J, with 14 bases in the middle. The CDR3 spells CASSQGLLSSYEQYF. In DNA form, the CDR3 reads TGTGCCAGTAGTCAAGGGCTCTTGTCCTCCTACGAGCAGTACTTC.

The chain couples TRBV4-1 to TRBJ1-5, with 7 bases that match TRBD1. Per the germline V gene, CDR1 is MGHRA and CDR2 is YSYEKL. With 3 bases clipped from V and 4 bases from J, the junction kept 6 bases outside the gene matches. The CDR3 runs 15 residues. The CDR3 loop is CASSQVTGANQPQHF. CDR3 nucleotides: TGCGCCAGCAGCCAGGTAACAGGGGCTAATCAGCCCCAGCATTTT.

This CDR3 is CASSEIGRQKNIQYF. The CDR3 region has the DNA TGTGCCAGCAGTGAAATTGGGCGGCAAAAAAACATTCAGTACTTC. This chain connects TRBV2 to TRBJ2-4; the D is unclear. In germline, CDR1 is SNHLY, CDR2 FYNNEI. The CDR3 covers 15 residues. V was pared by 2 bases and J by 4 bases, with 12 bases between.

The rearrangement links TRBV2 to TRBJ1-5, with D uncertain. The ends were cut back, 3 bases at V and 6 bases at J, with 12 bases in the middle. The CDR3 sequence is 14 residues long. Germline V gene sequence: CDR1 SNHLY, CDR2 FYNNEI. CDR3 nucleotides: TGTGCCAGCAGTGAGGTCGGGCGAAGTCAGCCCCAGCATTTT. Its protein product is CASSEVGRSQPQHF.